The sequence of this T cell receptor (beta chain) was determined in a study of blood T cell repertoires in COVID-19. Background on the study: Samples representing acute and convalescent COVID-19 were sourced from the United States, Italy and Spain. Sources were T cells, B-cell-depleted T cells, or PBMCs; the material itself was cDNA or gDNA.

Seattle cases were enrolled at active infection and followed longitudinally. In the authors' workflow: Reference gene primer amplification in the assay estimated nucleated cell counts. Measured with immunoSEQ multiplex PCR; TCRdb has only the in-frame clones, and not every one. V, J and clone size were drawn from that table, and D and trimming were deduced from the DNA. The sample consists of hundreds of thousands of clones, roughly 79% of them appearing once. Trimming removed 4 bases from V and 5 bases from J, with 14 bases in between. This CDR3 comprises 14 residues. The germline gives CDR1 SEHNR, CDR2 FQNEAQ (reference sequence).

This TCR was recovered from a woman of 80 years or more with COVID-19, enrolled during active disease. Sequenced input: peripheral blood. This rearrangement joins TRBV7-9 to TRBJ2-5; possible D gene TRBD1, 6 bases. Here the CDR3 reads CASSYNTGIETQYF. The CDR3 nucleotides are TGTGCCAGCAGCTACAACACAGGGATCGAGACCCAGTACTTC.